The clone carrying this T cell receptor beta chain was found a few times. Its cognate antigen is unknown. The data were obtained in a study of CD8+CD57+ T cells in acquired aplastic anemia. The overall study: Roughly 3 ug was the average amount of DNA from sorted CD4+ and CD8+ cells. Healthy CD8+ samples averaged around 12 million reads. Study results and caveats: Patients and controls turned out to have around 29 CD8+ CDR3 sequences in common. Significant differences in CD8+ Simpson's diversity were not observed between patients and controls.

According to the study, genomic DNA was the template for TCR beta VDJ and CDR3 profiling. TCRdb re-called the reads with MiXCR, one entry per CDR3 protein. This table has approximately 160,000 distinct CDR3 sequences, roughly 40% appearing once. Germline V CDR1 and CDR2: MNHNS, SASEGT. V dropped 7 bases and J dropped 3 bases, with 9 bases sitting between them. This CDR3 has 13 amino acids. The chain has TRBV6-1 and TRBJ1-4; no clear D. The source of this sequence is a human donor in good health. The sequenced sample was sorted CD4+, CD8+, or CD8+CD57+ T cells (not recorded which) from PBMCs. The CDR3 DNA reads TGTGCCAGCACGGGCAGCCCTAATGAAAAACTGTTTTTT. Protein: CASTGSPNEKLFF.